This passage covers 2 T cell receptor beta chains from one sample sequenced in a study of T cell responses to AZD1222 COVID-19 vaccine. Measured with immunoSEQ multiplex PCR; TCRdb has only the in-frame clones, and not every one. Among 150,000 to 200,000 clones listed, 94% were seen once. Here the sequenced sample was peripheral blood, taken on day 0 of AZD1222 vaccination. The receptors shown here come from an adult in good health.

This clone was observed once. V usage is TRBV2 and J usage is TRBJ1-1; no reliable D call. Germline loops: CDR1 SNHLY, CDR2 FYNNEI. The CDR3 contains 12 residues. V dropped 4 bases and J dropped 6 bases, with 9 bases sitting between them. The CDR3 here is CASSVGKSEAFF. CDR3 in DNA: TGTGCCAGCAGTGTGGGGAAGTCTGAAGCTTTCTTT.

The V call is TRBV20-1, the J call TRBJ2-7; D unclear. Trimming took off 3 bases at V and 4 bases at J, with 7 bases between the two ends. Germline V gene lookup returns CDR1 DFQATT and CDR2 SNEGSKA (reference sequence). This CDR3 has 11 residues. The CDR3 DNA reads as TGCAGTGCTAGTGCTGAGTACGAGCAGTACTTC. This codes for CSASAEYEQYF.